This T cell receptor (beta chain) emerged from a study of T cells in Graves' hyperthyroidism and ophthalmopathy. Notes on the study in general: It was a median approximately six months before onset that the model predicted ophthalmopathy. In the analysis, a 13 V-J model separated ophthalmopathy from stable hyperthyroidism. Researchers found most expanded thyroid clonotypes above 0.001 in blood as well.

Clinicians diagnosed patients from clinical symptoms, serum thyroxine and TRAb, thyroid ultrasound and orbital computed tomography. This clonotype was counted at least ten times. Its target is unknown. Researchers amplified the TCR beta CDR3 regions from RNA transcripts. First-round RT-PCR with HTBI primers amplified the TCR CDR3 region. MiXCR, applied by TCRdb to the multiplex PCR reads, yields one record per CDR3 protein. The sample records 500,000 to 600,000 distinct CDR3 sequences, 20% being singletons. This receptor was obtained from a man aged 35 to 55 with Graves' ophthalmopathy. The sequenced sample was blood.

The CDR3 is CASSLVGQPQHF. The CDR3 DNA reads as TGTGCCAGCAGCTTAGTGGGACAGCCCCAGCATTTT. The V and J genes are TRBV7-8 and TRBJ1-5, with no clear D. CDR3 size: 12 residues. Trimming shortened V by 1 base and J by 7 bases, and 5 bases separated the two germline ends. Germline V gives CDR1 SGHVS, CDR2 FQNEAQ.